The T cell receptor (beta chain) described here comes from a study of T-cell memory formation after mild COVID-19. Study-level points and caveats: Memory cells collected pre-infection included some clones that later responded, suggesting cross-reactive memory joined. Clonal second-wave expansions that peaked on day 37 had unconfirmed SARS-CoV-2 specificity. CD4+ contracting clones lay mainly in CM and EM, CD8+ ones in EMRA.

On this clonotype itself: Its antigen is currently unknown.

Libraries for TCRalpha and TCRbeta carried sample barcodes and unique molecular identifiers via 5'RACE. TCRdb reanalysed the 5' RACE reads using MiXCR and keeps one entry per CDR3 protein. The sample consists of about 560,000 distinct CDR3 sequences, about 20% of them appearing once. The V and J ends lost 5 bases and 3 bases respectively, with 9 bases between them. In germline, CDR1 is SGHTA, CDR2 FQGNSA. CDR3 size: 13 residues. The sequence was obtained from an adult woman who had mild COVID-19 (a few samples of this study predate the infection). Cell type and time point are not known. Sequencing used PBMCs or a T cell subset sorted from them (not recorded which). The chain is built from TRBV7-2 and TRBJ2-3; D is unresolved. The CDR3 sequence is CASSLIVTDTQYF. Written as DNA, the CDR3 is TGTGCCAGCAGCCTAATAGTTACAGATACGCAGTATTTT.